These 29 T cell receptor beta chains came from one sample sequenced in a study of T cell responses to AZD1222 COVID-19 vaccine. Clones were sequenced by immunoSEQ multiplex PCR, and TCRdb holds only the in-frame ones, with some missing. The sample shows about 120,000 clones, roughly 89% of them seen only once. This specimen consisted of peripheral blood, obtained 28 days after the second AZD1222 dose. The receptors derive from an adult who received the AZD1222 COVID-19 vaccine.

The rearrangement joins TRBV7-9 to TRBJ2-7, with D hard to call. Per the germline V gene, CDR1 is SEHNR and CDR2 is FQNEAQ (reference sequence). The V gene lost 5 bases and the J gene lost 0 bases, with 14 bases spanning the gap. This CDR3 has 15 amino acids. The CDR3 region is CASSPLRGGSYEQYF. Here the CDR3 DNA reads TGTGCCAGCAGCCCCCTAAGAGGTGGCTCCTACGAGCAGTACTTC. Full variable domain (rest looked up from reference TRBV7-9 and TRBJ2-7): DTGVSQNPRHKITKRGQNVTFRCDPISEHNRLYWYRQTLGQGPEFLTYFQNEAQLEKSRLLSDRFSAERPKGSFSTLEIQRTEQGDSAMYLCASSPLRGGSYEQYFGPGTRLTVT.

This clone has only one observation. The CDR3 region is CASSQASGGNTGELFF. The CDR3 coding sequence is TGTGCCAGCAGCCAGGCTAGCGGGGGGAACACCGGGGAGCTGTTTTTT. V gene TRBV7-9 combines with J gene TRBJ2-2, with 10 bases that match TRBD2. V was pared by 5 bases and J by 1 base, with 4 bases of the junction left unmatched. This CDR3 comprises 16 residues. In germline, CDR1 is SEHNR, CDR2 FQNEAQ (reference sequence).

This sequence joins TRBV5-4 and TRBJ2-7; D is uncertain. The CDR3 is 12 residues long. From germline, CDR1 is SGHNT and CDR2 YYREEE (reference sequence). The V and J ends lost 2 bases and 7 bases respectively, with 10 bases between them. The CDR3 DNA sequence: TGTGCCAGCAGCTTTATGGTAGGGGAGCAGTACTTC. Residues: CASSFMVGEQYF.

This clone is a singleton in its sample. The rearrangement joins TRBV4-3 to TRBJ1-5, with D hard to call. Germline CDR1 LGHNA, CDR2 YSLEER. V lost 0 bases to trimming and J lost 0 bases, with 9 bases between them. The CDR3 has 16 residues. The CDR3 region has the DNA TGCGCCAGCAGCCAAGATCGGGCGGATAGCAATCAGCCCCAGCATTTT. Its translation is CASSQDRADSNQPQHF.

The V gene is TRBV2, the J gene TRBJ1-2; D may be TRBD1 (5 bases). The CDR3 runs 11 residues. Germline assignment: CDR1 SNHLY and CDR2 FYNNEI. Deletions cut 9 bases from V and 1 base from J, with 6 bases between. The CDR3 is CARQDNYGYTF. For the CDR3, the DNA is TGTGCCAGACAGGATAACTATGGCTACACCTTC.

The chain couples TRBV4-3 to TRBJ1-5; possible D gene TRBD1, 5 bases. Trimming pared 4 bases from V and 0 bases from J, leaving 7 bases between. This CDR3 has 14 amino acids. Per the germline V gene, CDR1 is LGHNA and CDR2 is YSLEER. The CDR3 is CASSRGHSNQPQHF. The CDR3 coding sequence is TGCGCCAGCAGCCGGGGCCATAGCAATCAGCCCCAGCATTTT.

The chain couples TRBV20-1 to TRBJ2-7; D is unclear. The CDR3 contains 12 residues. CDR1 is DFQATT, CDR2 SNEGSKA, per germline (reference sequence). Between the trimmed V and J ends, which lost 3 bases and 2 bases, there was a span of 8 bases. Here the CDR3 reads CSASDGAYEQYF. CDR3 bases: TGCAGTGCTAGTGACGGAGCCTACGAGCAGTACTTC.

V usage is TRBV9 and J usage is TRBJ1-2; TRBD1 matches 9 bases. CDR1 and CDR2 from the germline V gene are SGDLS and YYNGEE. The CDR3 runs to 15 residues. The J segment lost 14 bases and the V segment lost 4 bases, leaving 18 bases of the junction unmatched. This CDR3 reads CASSPNGQGTRSLTF. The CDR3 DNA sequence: TGTGCCAGCAGCCCGAACGGACAGGGGACCCGCAGTCTGACCTTC. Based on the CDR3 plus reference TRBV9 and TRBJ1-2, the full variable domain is DSGVTQTPKHLITATGQRVTLRCSPRSGDLSVYWYQQSLDQGLQFLIQYYNGEERAKGNILERFSAQQFPDLHSELNLSSLELGDSALYFCASSPNGQGTRSLTFGSGTRLTVV.

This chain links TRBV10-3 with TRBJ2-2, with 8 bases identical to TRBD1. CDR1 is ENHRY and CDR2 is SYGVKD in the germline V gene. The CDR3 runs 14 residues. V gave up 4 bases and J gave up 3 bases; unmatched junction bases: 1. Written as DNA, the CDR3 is TGTGCCATCAGTGCGGACAGGGACACCGGGGAGCTGTTTTTT. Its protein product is CAISADRDTGELFF.

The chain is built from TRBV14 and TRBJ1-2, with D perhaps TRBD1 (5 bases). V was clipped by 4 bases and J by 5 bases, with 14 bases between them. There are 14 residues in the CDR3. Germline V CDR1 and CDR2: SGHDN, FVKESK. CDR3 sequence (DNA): TGTGCCAGCAGCCCTTTGGAGGGACCGTATGGCTACACCTTC. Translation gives CASSPLEGPYGYTF.

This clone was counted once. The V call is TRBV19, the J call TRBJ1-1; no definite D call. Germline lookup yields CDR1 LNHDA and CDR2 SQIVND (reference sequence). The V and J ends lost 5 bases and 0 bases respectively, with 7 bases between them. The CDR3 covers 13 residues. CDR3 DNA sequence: TGTGCCAGTAGTCCCCCCTTGAACACTGAAGCTTTCTTT. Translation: CASSPPLNTEAFF.

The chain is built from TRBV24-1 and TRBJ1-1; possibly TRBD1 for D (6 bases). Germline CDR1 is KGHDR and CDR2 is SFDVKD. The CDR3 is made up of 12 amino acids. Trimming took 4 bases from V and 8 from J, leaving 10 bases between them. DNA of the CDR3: TGTGCCACCAGTGACCCAGGACAGGAAGCTTTCTTT. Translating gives CATSDPGQEAFF.

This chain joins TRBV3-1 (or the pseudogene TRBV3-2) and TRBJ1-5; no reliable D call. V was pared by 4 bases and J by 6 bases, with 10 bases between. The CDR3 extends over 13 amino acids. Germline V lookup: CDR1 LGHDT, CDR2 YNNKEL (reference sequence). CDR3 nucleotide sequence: TGTGCCAGCAGCCGGGAACCTCCTCAGCCCCAGCATTTT. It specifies CASSREPPQPQHF.

This CDR3 reads CASGSGQGIDTQYF. For the CDR3, the DNA is TGTGCTAGTGGTTCCGGACAGGGTATAGATACGCAGTATTTT. The chain combines TRBV12-5 with TRBJ2-3, with 8 bases that match TRBD1. The J segment lost 5 bases and the V segment lost 4 bases, leaving 5 bases of the junction unmatched. The CDR3 has 14 amino acids. Germline CDR1 and CDR2: LGHNT and FRNRAP.

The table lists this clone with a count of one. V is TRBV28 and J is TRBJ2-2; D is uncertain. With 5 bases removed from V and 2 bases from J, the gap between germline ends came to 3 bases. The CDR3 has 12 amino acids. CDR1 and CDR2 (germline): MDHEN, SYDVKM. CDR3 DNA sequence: TGTGCCAGCAGTGACAACACCGGGGAGCTGTTTTTT. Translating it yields CASSDNTGELFF.

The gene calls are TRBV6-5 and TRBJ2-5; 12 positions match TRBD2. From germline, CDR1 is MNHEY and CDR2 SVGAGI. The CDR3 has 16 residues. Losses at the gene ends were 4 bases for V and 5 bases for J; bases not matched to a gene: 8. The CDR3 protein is CASSFLAGGHAETQYF. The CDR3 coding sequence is TGTGCCAGCAGTTTCCTAGCGGGGGGGCATGCGGAGACCCAGTACTTC.

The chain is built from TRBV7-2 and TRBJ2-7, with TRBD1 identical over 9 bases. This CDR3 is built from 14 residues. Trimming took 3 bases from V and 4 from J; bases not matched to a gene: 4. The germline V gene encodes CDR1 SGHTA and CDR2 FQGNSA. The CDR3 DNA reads TGTGCCAGCAGCTTTGACAGGGGGACTTACGAGCAGTACTTC. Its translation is CASSFDRGTYEQYF.

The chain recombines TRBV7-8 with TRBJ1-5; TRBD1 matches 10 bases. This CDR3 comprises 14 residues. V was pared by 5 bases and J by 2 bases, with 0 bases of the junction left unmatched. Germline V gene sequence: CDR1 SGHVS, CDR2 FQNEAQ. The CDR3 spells CASSGTGGNQPQHF. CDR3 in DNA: TGTGCCAGCAGCGGGACAGGGGGCAATCAGCCCCAGCATTTT.

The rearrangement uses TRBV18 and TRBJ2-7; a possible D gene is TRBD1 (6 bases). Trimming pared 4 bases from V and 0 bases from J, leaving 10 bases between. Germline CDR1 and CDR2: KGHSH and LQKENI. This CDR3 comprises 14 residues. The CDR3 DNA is TGTGCCAGCTCACGGGACACCACCTCCTACGAGCAGTACTTC. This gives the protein CASSRDTTSYEQYF.

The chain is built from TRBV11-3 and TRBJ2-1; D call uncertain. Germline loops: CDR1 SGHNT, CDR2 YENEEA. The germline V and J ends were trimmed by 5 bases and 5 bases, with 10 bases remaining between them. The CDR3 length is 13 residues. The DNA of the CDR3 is TGTGCCAGCAGCCCGGGCCCTAACAATGAGCAGTTCTTC. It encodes CASSPGPNNEQFF.

CDR3 coding DNA: TGTGCCAGCAGCTGGGTGGGCAGGCGGAACACTGAAGCTTTCTTT. Its protein is CASSWVGRRNTEAFF. The J gene is TRBJ1-1, the V gene TRBV9; D remains ambiguous. The germline V gene has CDR1 SGDLS and CDR2 YYNGEE. The CDR3 spans 15 residues. The germline V and J ends were trimmed by 4 bases and 1 base, with 14 bases remaining between them. The variable domain in full, completed from reference TRBV9 and TRBJ1-1, reads DSGVTQTPKHLITATGQRVTLRCSPRSGDLSVYWYQQSLDQGLQFLIQYYNGEERAKGNILERFSAQQFPDLHSELNLSSLELGDSALYFCASSWVGRRNTEAFFGQGTRLTVV.

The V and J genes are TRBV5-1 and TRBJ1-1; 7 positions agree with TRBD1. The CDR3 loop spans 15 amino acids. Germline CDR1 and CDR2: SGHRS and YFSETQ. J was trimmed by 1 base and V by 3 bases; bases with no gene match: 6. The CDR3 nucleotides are TGCGCCAGCAGCTCCGGGGGGACAGCGAACACTGAAGCTTTCTTT. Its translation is CASSSGGTANTEAFF.

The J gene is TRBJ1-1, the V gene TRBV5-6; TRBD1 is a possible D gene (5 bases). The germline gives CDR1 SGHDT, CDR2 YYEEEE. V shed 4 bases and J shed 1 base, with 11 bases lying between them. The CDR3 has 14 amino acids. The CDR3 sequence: CASSPDSENTEAFF. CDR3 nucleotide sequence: TGTGCCAGCAGCCCTGACAGCGAGAACACTGAAGCTTTCTTT. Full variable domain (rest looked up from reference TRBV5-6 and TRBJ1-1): DAGVTQSPTHLIKTRGQQVTLRCSPKSGHDTVSWYQQALGQGPQFIFQYYEEEERQRGNFPDRFSGHQFPNYSSELNVNALLLGDSALYLCASSPDSENTEAFFGQGTRLTVV.

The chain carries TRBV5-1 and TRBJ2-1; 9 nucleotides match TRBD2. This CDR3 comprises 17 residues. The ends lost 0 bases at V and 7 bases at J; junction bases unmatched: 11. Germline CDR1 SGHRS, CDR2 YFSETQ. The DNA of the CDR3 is TGCGCCAGCAGCTTGGCGTTGGCGGGGGGGCCGGGAAATGAGCAGTTCTTC. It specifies CASSLALAGGPGNEQFF.

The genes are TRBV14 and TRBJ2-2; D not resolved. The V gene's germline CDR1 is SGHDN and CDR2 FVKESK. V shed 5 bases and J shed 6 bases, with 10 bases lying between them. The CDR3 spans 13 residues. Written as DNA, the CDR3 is TGTGCCAGCAGCGCCCAGACCCCCGGGGAGCTGTTTTTT. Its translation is CASSAQTPGELFF.

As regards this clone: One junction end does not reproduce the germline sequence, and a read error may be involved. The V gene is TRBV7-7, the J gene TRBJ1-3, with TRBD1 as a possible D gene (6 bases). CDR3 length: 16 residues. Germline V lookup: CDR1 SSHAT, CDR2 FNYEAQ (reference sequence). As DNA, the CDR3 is TGTGCTAGCAGTTTTGGACAGCCAGGGACTGGAAACACCATATATTTT. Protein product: CASSFGQPGTGNTIYF.

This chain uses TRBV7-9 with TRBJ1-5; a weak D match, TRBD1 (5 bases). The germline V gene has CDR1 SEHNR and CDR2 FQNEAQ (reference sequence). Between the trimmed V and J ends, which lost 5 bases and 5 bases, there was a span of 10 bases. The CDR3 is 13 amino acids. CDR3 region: CASSLGEDQPQHF. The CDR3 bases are TGTGCCAGCAGCCTAGGGGAGGATCAGCCCCAGCATTTT.

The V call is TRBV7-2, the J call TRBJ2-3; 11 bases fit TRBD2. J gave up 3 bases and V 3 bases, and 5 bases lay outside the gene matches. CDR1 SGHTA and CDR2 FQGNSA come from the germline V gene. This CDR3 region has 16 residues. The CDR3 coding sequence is TGTGCCAGCAGCTTCTCCTCTAGCGGGGGGACAGATACGCAGTATTTT. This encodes CASSFSSSGGTDTQYF.

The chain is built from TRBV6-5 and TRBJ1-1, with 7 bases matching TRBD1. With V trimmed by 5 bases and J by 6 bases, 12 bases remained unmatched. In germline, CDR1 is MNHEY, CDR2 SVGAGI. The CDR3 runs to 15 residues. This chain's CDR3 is CASSTNPTGLAEAFF. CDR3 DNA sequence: TGTGCCAGCAGTACCAACCCGACAGGGTTGGCTGAAGCTTTCTTT.